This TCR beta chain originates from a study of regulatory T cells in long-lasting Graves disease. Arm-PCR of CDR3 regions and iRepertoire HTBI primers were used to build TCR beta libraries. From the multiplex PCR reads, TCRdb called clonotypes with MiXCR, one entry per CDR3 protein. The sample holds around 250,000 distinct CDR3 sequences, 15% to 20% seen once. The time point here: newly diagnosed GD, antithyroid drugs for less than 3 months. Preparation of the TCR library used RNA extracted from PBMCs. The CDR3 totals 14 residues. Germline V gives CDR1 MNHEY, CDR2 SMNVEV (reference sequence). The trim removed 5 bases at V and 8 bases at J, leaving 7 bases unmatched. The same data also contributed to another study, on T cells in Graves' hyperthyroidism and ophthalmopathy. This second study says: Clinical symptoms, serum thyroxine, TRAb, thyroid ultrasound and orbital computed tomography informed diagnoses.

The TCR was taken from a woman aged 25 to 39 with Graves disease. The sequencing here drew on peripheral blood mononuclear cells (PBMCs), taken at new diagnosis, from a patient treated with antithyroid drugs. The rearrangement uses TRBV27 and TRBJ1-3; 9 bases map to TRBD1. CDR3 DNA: TGTGCCAGCAGTATCTCGGACAGGGGAGACACCATATATTTT. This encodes CASSISDRGDTIYF.